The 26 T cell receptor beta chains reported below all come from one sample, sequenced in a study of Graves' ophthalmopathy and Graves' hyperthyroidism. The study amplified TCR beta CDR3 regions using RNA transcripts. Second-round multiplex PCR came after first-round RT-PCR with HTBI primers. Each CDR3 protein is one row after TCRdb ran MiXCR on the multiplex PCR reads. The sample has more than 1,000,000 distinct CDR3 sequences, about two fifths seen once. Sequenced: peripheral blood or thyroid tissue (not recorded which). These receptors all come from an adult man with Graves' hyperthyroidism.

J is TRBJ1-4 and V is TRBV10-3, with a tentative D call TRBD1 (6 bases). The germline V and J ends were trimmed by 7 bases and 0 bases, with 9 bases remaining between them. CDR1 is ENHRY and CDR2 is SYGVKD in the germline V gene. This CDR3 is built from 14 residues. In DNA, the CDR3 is TGTGCCATCAAGGGGGGGTCAACTAATGAAAAACTGTTTTTT. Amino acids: CAIKGGSTNEKLFF.

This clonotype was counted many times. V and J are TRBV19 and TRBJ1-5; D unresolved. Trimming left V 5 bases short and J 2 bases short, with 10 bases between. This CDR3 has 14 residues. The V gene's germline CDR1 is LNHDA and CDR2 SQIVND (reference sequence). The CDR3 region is CASSLSSGNQPQHF. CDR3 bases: TGTGCCAGTAGTTTGTCTTCGGGCAATCAGCCCCAGCATTTT.

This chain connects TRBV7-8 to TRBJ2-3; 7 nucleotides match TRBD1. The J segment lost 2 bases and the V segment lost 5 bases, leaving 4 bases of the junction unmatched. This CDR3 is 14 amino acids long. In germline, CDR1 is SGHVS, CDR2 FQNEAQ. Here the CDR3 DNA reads TGTGCCAGCAGCATGGACAGGACCACAGATACGCAGTATTTT. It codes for CASSMDRTTDTQYF.

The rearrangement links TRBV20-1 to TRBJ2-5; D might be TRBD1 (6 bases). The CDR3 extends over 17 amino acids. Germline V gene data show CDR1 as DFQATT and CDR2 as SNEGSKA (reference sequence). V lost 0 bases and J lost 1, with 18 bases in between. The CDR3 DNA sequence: TGCAGTGCTAGAGACCAAGAACAGGGTTTTCCCCAAGAGACCCAGTACTTC. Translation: CSARDQEQGFPQETQYF.

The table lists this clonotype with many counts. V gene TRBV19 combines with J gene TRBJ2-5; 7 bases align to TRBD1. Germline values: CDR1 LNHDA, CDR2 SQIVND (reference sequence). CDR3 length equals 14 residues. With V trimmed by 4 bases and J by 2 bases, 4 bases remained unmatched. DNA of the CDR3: TGTGCCAGTAGTAAGGGGGACAGTCAAGAGACCCAGTACTTC. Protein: CASSKGDSQETQYF.

CDR3 DNA sequence: TGTGCCAGCAGATCGAGACTAGCGGGGGGGACGACTAATGAAAAACTGTTTTTT. Translation gives CASRSRLAGGTTNEKLFF. The chain uses TRBV7-9 and TRBJ1-4; D possibly corresponds to TRBD1 (5 bases). Trimming left V 6 bases short and J 2 bases short, with 22 bases between. The CDR3 is 18 residues long. From germline, CDR1 is SEHNR and CDR2 FQNEAQ (reference sequence). Based on the CDR3 plus reference TRBV7-9 and TRBJ1-4, the full variable domain is DTGVSQNPRHKITKRGQNVTFRCDPISEHNRLYWYRQTLGQGPEFLTYFQNEAQLEKSRLLSDRFSAERPKGSFSTLEIQRTEQGDSAMYLCASRSRLAGGTTNEKLFFGSGTQLSVL.

The CDR3 region is CASSAGTSEQYF. CDR3 bases: TGTGCCAGCAGCGCCGGGACTAGCGAGCAGTACTTC. The chain uses TRBV7-9 and TRBJ2-7, with 8 bases aligning to TRBD2. V trimming: 5 bases; J trimming: 6 bases; junction bases outside the gene matches: 3. The CDR3 totals 12 residues. Germline V gene lookup returns CDR1 SEHNR and CDR2 FQNEAQ (reference sequence).

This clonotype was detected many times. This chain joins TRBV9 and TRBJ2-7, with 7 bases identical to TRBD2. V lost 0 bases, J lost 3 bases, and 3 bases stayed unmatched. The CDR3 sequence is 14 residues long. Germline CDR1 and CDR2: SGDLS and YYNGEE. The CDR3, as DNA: TGTGCCAGCAGCGTAGGTCTAGCGGACTACGAGCAGTACTTC. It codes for CASSVGLADYEQYF.

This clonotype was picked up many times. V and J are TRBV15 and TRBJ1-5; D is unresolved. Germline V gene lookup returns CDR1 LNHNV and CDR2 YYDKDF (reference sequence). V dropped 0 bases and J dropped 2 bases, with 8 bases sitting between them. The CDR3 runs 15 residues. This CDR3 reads CATSREGIGNQPQHF. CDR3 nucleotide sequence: TGTGCCACCAGCAGAGAGGGGATCGGCAATCAGCCCCAGCATTTT.

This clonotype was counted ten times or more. The DNA for the CDR3 is TGTGCCATCAAGAGCTCCTACGAGCAGTACTTC. It is translated as CAIKSSYEQYF. J is TRBJ2-7 and V is TRBV10-3; D not resolved. The CDR3 covers 11 residues. V was shortened by 7 bases and J by 0 bases, with 4 bases between the two germline ends. Per the germline V gene, CDR1 is ENHRY and CDR2 is SYGVKD.

The CDR3 DNA reads as TGTGCCAGCTCAGATTCCGGGAAATACGGCTACACCTTC. Translation: CASSDSGKYGYTF. The gene calls are TRBV18 and TRBJ1-2; D uncertain. This CDR3 has 13 amino acids. Germline V CDR1 and CDR2: KGHSH, LQKENI. V was cut by 5 bases and J by 8 bases, with 15 bases left in between.

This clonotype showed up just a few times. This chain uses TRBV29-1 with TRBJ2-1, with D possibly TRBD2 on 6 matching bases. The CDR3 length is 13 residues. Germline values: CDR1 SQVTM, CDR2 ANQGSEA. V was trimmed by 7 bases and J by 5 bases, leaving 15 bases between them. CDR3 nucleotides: TGCAGCGCGGGAAATAGCGGAAACAATGAGCAGTTCTTC. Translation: CSAGNSGNNEQFF.

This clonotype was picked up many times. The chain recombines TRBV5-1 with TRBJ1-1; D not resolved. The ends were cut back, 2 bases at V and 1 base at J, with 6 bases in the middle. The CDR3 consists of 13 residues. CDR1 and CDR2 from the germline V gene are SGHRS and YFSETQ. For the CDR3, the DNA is TGCGCCAGCAGCTTCCACCCGAACACTGAAGCTTTCTTT. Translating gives CASSFHPNTEAFF.

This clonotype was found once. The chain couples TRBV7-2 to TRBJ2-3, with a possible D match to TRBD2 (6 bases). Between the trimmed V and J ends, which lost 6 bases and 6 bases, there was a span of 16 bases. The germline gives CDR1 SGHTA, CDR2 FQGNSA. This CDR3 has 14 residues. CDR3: CASSISGPQDTQYF. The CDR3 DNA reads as TGTGCCAGCAGTATTAGCGGACCCCAGGATACGCAGTATTTT.

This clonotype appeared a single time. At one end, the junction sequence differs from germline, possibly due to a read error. The CDR3 loop reads CASSQRDRGHTGELFF. The CDR3 nucleotides read TGCGCCAGCAGCCAGAGGGACAGGGGGCACACCGGGGAGCTGTTTTTT. V gene TRBV7-9 combines with J gene TRBJ2-2, with TRBD1 matching 12 bases. The germline V gene has CDR1 SEHNR and CDR2 FQNEAQ (reference sequence). This CDR3 has 16 amino acids.

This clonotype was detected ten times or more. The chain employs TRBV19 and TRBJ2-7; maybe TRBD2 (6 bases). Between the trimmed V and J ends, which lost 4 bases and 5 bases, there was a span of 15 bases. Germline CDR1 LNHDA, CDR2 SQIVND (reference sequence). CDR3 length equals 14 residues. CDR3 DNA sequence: TGTGCCAGTAGTACCCGCGGAGGGTGGGACGAGCAGTACTTC. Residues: CASSTRGGWDEQYF.

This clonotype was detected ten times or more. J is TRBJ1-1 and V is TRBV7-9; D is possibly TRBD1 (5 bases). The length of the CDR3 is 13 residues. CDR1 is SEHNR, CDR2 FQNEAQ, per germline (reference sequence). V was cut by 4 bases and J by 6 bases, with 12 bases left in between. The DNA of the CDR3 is TGTGCCAGCAGCTCAAGACAGTCCCCTGAAGCTTTCTTT. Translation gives CASSSRQSPEAFF.

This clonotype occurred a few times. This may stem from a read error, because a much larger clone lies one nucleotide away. The CDR3 loop reads CSPNWDRDYEQYF. DNA of the CDR3: TGCAGTCCTAATTGGGACAGGGACTACGAGCAGTACTTC. The rearrangement joins TRBV20-1 to TRBJ2-7; 9 positions match TRBD1. The CDR3 covers 13 residues. Germline lookup yields CDR1 DFQATT and CDR2 SNEGSKA (reference sequence). J lost 3 bases, V lost 8 bases, and 8 bases had no gene match.

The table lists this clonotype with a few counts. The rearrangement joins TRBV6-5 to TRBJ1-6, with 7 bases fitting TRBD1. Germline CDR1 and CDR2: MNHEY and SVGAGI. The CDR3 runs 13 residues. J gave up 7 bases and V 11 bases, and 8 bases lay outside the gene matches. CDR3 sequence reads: CAVGGRNNSPLHF. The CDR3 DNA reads TGTGCCGTAGGGGGCAGAAACAATTCACCCCTCCACTTT.

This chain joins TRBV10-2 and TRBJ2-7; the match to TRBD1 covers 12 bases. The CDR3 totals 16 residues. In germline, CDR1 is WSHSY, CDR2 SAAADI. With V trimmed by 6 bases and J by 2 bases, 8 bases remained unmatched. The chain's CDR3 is CASREGTGGETYEQYF. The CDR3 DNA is TGCGCCAGCAGGGAAGGGACAGGGGGCGAGACCTACGAGCAGTACTTC.

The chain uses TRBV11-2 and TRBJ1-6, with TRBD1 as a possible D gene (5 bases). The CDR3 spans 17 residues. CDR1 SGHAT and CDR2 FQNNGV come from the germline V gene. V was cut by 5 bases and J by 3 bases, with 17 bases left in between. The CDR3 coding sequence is TGTGCCAGCAGCCCAAGGTCGGGGGAGAACTATAATTCACCCCTCCACTTT. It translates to CASSPRSGENYNSPLHF.

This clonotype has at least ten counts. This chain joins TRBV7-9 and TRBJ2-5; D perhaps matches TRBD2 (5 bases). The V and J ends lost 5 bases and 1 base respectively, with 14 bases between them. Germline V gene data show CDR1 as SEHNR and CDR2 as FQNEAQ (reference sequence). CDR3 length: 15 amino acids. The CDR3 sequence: CASSRITSLQETQYF. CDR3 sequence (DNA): TGTGCCAGCAGCCGTATCACTAGTCTCCAAGAGACCCAGTACTTC.

The CDR3 nucleotides read TGTGCCAGCAGCCCCAACGGGGGGGGTGGAAACACCATATATTTT. The encoded protein is CASSPNGGGGNTIYF. The rearrangement links TRBV7-4 to TRBJ1-3, with D maybe TRBD1 (5 bases). With 5 bases removed from V and 3 bases from J, the gap between germline ends came to 14 bases. Germline CDR1 and CDR2: SGHVT and SQSDAQ. The CDR3 consists of 15 residues.

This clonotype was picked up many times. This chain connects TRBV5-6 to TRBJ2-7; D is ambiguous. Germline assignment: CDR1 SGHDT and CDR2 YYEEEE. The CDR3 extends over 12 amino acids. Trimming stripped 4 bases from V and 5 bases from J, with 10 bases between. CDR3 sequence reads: CASSGGWDEQYF. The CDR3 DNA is TGTGCCAGCAGCGGCGGTTGGGACGAGCAGTACTTC.

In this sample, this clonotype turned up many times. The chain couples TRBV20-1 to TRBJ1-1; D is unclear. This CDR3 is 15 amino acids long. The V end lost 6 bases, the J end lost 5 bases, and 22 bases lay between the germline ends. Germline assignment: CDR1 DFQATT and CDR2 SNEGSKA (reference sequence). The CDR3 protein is CSAGRREGRGTEAFF. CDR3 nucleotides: TGCAGTGCCGGACGGAGGGAGGGCCGGGGTACTGAAGCTTTCTTT.

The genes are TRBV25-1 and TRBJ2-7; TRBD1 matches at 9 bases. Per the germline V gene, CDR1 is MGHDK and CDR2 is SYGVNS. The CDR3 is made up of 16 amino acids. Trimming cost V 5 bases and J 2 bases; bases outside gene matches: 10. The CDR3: CASSPARDRATYEQYF. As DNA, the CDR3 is TGTGCCAGCAGTCCAGCCCGGGACAGGGCCACCTACGAGCAGTACTTC.